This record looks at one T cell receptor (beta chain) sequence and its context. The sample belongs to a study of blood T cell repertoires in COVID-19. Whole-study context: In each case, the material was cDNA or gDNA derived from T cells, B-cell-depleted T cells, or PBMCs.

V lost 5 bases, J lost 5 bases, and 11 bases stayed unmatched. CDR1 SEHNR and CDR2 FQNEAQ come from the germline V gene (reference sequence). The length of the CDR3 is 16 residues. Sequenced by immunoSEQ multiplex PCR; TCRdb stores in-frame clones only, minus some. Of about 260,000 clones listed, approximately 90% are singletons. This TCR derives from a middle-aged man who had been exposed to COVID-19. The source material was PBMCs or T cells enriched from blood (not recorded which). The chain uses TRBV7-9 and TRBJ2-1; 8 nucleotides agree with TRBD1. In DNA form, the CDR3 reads TGTGCCAGCAGCACCCGACAGGGGCATTTGGACAATGAGCAGTTCTTC. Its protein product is CASSTRQGHLDNEQFF. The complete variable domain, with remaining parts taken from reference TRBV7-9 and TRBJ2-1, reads DTGVSQNPRHKITKRGQNVTFRCDPISEHNRLYWYRQTLGQGPEFLTYFQNEAQLEKSRLLSDRFSAERPKGSFSTLEIQRTEQGDSAMYLCASSTRQGHLDNEQFFGPGTRLTVL.